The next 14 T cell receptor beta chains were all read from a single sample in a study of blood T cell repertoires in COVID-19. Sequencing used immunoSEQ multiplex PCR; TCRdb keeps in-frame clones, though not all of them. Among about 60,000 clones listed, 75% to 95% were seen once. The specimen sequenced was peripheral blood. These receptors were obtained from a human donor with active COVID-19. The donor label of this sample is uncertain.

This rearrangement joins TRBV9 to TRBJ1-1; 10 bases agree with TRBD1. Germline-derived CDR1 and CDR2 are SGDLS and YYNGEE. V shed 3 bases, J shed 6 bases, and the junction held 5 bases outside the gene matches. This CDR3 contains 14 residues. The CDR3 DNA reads TGTGCCAGCAGCGGACAGGGGGCCGGGTCTGAAGCTTTCTTT. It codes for CASSGQGAGSEAFF.

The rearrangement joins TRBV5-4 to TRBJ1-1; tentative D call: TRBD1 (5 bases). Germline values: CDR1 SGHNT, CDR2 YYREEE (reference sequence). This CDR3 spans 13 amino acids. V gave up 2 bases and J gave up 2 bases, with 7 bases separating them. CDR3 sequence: CASSFDRNTEAFF. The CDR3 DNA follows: TGTGCCAGCAGCTTCGACAGAAACACTGAAGCTTTCTTT. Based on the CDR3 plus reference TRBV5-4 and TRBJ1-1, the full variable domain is ETGVTQSPTHLIKTRGQQVTLRCSSQSGHNTVSWYQQALGQGPQFIFQYYREEENGRGNFPPRFSGLQFPNYSSELNVNALELDDSALYLCASSFDRNTEAFFGQGTRLTVV.

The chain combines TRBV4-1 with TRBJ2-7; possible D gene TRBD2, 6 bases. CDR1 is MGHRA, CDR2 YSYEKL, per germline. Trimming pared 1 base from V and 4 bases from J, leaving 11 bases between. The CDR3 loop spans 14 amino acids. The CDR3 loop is CASSQVPGEYEQYV. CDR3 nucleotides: TGCGCCAGCAGCCAAGTTCCGGGAGAGTACGAGCAGTACGTC.

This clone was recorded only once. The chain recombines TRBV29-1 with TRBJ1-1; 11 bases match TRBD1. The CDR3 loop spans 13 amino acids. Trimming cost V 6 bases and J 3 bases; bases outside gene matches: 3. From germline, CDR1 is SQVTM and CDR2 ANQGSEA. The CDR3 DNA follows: TGCAGCGTAGAGGGACAGGGGGACACTGAAGCTTTCTTT. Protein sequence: CSVEGQGDTEAFF.

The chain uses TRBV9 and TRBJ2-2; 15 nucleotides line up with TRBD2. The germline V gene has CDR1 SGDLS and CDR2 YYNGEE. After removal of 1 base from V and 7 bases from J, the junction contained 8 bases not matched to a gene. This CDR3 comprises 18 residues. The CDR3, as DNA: TGTGCCAGCAGCGTATCCCCGGGGACTAGCGGGGGGAGCGGGGAGCTGTTTTTT. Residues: CASSVSPGTSGGSGELFF.

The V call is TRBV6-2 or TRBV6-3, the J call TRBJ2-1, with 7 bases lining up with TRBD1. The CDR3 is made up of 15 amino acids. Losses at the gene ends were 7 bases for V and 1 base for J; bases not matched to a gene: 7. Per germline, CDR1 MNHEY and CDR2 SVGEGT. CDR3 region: CASTPQGESYNEQFF. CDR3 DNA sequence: TGTGCCAGCACCCCCCAGGGGGAGTCCTACAATGAGCAGTTCTTC.

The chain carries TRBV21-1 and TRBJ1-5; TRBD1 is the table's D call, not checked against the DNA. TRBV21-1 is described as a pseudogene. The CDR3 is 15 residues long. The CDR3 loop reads CASSKPRRGNQPQHF. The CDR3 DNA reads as TGTGCCAGCAGCAAACCCAGGCGCGGCAATCAGCCCCAGCATTTT.

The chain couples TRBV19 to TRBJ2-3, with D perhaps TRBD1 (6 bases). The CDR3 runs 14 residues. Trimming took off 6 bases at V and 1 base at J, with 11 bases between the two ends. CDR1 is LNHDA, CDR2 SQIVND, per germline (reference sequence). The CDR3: CASSNGGGTDTQYF. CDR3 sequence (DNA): TGTGCCAGTAGCAATGGGGGCGGCACAGATACGCAGTATTTT. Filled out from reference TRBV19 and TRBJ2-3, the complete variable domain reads DGGITQSPKYLFRKEGQNVTLSCEQNLNHDAMYWYRQDPGQGLRLIYYSQIVNDFQKGDIAEGYSVSREKKESFPLTVTSAQKNPTAFYLCASSNGGGTDTQYFGPGTRLTVL.

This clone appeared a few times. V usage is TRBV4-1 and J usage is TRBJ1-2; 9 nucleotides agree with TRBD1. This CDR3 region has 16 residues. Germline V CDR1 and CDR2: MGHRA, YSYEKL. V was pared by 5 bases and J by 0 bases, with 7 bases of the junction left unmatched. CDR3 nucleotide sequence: TGCGCCAGCAGCTTAACTCGACAGGGGGCTAACTATGGCTACACCTTC. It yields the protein CASSLTRQGANYGYTF.

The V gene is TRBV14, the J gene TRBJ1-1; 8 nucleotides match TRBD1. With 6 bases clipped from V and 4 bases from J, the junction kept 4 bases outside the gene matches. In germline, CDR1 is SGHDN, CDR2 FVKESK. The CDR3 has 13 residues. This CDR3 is CASRRQGSTEAFF. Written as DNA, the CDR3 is TGTGCCAGCAGACGACAGGGGAGCACTGAAGCTTTCTTT. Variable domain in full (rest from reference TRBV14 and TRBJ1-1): EAGVTQFPSHSVIEKGQTVTLRCDPISGHDNLYWYRRVMGKEIKFLLHFVKESKQDESGMPNNRFLAERTGGTYSTLKVQPAELEDSGVYFCASRRQGSTEAFFGQGTRLTVV.

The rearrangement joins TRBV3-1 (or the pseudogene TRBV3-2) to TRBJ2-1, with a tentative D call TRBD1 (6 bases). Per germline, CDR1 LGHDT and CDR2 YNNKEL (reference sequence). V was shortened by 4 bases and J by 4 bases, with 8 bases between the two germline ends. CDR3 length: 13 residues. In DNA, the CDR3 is TGTGCCAGCAGCCCCGACAGGTACAATGAGCAGTTCTTC. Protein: CASSPDRYNEQFF.

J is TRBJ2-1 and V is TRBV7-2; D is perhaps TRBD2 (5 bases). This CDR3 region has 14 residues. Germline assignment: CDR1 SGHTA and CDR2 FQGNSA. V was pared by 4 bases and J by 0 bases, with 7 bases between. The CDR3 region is CASSWRASYNEQFF. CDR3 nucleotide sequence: TGTGCCAGCAGCTGGCGGGCCTCCTACAATGAGCAGTTCTTC.

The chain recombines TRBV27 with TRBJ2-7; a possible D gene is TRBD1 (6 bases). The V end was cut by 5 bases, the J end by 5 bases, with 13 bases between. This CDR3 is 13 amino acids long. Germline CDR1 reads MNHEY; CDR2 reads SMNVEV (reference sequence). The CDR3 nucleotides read TGTGCCAGCAGTAGACAGGTCCAGGACGAGCAGTACTTC. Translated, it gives CASSRQVQDEQYF.

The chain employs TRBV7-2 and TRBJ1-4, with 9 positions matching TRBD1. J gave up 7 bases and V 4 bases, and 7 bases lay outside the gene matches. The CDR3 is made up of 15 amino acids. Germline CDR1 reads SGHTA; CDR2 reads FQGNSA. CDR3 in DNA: TGTGCCAGCAGCTCACAGGGGGCAGGAGGTGAAAAACTGTTTTTT. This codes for CASSSQGAGGEKLFF.